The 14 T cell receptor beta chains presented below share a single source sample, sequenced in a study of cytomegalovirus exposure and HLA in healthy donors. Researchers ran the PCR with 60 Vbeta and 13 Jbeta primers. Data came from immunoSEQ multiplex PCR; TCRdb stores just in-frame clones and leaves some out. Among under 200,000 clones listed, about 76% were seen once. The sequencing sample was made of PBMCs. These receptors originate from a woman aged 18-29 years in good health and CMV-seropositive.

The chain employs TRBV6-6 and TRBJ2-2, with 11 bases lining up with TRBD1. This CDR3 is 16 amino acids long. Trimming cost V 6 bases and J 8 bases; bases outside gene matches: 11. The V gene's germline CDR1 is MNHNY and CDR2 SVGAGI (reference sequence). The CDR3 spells CASSPGQGAGIGELFF. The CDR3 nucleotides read TGTGCCAGCAGCCCCGGACAGGGGGCAGGCATAGGGGAGCTGTTTTTT.

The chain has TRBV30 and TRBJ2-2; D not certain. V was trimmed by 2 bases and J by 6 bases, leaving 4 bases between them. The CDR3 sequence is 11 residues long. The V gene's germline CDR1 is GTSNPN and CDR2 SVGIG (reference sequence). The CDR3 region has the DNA TGTGCCTGGAGTCTACCCGGGGAGCTGTTTTTT. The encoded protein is CAWSLPGELFF.

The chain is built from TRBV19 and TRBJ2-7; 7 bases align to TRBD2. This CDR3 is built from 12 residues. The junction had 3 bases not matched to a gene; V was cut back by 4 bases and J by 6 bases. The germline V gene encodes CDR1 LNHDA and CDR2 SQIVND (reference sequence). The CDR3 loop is CASSSGGGEQYF. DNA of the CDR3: TGTGCCAGTAGTAGCGGGGGAGGCGAGCAGTACTTC.

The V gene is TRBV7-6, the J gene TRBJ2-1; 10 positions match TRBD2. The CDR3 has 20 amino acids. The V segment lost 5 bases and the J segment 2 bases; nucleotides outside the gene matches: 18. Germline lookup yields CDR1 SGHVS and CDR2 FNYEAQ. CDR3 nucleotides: TGTGCCAGCAGCCTTCGGGTAGGGACTAGCGATCCCCCGGCCTACAATGAGCAGTTCTTC. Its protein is CASSLRVGTSDPPAYNEQFF.

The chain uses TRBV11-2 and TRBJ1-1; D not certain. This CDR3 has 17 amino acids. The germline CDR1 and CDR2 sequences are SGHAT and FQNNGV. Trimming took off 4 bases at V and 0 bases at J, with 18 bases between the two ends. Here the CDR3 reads CASSSSSRELLNTEAFF. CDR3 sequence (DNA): TGTGCCAGCAGCTCTAGTTCGAGGGAACTACTGAACACTGAAGCTTTCTTT.

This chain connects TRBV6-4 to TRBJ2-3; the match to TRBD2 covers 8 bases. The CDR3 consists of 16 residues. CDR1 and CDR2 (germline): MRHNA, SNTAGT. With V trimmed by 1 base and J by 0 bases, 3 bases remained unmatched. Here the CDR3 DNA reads TGTGCCAGCAGTGACTTGAGCGGGGGAAGCACAGATACGCAGTATTTT. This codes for CASSDLSGGSTDTQYF.

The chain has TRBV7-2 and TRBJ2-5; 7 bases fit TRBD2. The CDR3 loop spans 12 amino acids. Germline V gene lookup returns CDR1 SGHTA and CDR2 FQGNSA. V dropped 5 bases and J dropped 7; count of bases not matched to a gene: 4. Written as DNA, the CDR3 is TGTGCCAGCAGCAAGTGGGAGGGGACCCAGTACTTC. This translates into CASSKWEGTQYF.

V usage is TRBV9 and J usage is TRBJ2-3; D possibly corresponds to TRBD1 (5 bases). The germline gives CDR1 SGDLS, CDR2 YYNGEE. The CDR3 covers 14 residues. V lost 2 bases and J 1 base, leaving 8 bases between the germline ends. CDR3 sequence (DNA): TGTGCCAGCAGCGTTCAGGGTCGCACAGATACGCAGTATTTT. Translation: CASSVQGRTDTQYF.

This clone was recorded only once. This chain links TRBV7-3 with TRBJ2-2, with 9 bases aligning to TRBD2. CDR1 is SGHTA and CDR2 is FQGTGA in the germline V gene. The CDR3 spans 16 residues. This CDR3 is CAKGLAGTYNTGELFF. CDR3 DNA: TGTGCAAAAGGGCTAGCGGGGACCTATAACACCGGGGAGCTGTTTTTT.

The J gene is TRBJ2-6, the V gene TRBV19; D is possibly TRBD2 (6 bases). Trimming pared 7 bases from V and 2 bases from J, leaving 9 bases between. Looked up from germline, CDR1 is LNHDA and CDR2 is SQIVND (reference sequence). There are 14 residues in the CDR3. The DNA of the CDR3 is TGTGCCAGTACGACGGGGGCTGGGGCCAACGTCCTGACTTTC. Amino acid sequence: CASTTGAGANVLTF.

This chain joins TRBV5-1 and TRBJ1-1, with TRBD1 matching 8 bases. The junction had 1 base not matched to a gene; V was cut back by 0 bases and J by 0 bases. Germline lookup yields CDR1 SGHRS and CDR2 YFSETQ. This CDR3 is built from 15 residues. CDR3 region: CASSLGDRMNTEAFF. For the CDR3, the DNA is TGCGCCAGCAGCTTGGGGGACAGGATGAACACTGAAGCTTTCTTT.

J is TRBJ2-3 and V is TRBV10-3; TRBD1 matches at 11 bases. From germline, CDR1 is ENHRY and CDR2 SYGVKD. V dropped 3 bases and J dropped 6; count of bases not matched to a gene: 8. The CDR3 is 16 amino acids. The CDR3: CAISDPGQGATDTQYF. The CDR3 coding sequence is TGTGCCATCAGTGACCCTGGACAGGGGGCAACTGATACGCAGTATTTT.

CDR3: CASSLAVGNTEAFF. In DNA, the CDR3 is TGTGCCAGCAGCTTGGCCGTCGGGAACACTGAAGCTTTCTTT. The rearrangement uses TRBV5-6 and TRBJ1-1; D is ambiguous. Trimming shortened V by 0 bases and J by 1 base, and 7 bases separated the two germline ends. Germline-derived CDR1 and CDR2 are SGHDT and YYEEEE. The CDR3 is made up of 14 amino acids. The entire variable domain, with the rest obtained from reference TRBV5-6 and TRBJ1-1, is as follows: DAGVTQSPTHLIKTRGQQVTLRCSPKSGHDTVSWYQQALGQGPQFIFQYYEEEERQRGNFPDRFSGHQFPNYSSELNVNALLLGDSALYLCASSLAVGNTEAFFGQGTRLTVV.

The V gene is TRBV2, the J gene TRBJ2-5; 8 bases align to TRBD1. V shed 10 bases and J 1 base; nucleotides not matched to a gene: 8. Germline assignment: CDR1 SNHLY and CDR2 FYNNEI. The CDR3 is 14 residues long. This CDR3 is CATKDREIQETQYF. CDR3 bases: TGTGCCACCAAGGACAGGGAAATCCAAGAGACCCAGTACTTC.